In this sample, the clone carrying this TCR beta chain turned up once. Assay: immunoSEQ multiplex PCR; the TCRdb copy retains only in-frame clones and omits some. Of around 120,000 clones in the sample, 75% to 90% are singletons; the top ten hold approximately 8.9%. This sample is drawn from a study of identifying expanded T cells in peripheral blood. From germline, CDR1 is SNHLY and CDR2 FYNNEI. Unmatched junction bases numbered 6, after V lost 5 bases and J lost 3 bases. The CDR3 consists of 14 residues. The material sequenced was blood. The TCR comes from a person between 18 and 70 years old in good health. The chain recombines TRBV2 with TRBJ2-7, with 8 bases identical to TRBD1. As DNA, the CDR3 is TGTGCCAGCAGTCCGGACAGGGAGAACTACGAGCAGTACTTC. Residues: CASSPDRENYEQYF.